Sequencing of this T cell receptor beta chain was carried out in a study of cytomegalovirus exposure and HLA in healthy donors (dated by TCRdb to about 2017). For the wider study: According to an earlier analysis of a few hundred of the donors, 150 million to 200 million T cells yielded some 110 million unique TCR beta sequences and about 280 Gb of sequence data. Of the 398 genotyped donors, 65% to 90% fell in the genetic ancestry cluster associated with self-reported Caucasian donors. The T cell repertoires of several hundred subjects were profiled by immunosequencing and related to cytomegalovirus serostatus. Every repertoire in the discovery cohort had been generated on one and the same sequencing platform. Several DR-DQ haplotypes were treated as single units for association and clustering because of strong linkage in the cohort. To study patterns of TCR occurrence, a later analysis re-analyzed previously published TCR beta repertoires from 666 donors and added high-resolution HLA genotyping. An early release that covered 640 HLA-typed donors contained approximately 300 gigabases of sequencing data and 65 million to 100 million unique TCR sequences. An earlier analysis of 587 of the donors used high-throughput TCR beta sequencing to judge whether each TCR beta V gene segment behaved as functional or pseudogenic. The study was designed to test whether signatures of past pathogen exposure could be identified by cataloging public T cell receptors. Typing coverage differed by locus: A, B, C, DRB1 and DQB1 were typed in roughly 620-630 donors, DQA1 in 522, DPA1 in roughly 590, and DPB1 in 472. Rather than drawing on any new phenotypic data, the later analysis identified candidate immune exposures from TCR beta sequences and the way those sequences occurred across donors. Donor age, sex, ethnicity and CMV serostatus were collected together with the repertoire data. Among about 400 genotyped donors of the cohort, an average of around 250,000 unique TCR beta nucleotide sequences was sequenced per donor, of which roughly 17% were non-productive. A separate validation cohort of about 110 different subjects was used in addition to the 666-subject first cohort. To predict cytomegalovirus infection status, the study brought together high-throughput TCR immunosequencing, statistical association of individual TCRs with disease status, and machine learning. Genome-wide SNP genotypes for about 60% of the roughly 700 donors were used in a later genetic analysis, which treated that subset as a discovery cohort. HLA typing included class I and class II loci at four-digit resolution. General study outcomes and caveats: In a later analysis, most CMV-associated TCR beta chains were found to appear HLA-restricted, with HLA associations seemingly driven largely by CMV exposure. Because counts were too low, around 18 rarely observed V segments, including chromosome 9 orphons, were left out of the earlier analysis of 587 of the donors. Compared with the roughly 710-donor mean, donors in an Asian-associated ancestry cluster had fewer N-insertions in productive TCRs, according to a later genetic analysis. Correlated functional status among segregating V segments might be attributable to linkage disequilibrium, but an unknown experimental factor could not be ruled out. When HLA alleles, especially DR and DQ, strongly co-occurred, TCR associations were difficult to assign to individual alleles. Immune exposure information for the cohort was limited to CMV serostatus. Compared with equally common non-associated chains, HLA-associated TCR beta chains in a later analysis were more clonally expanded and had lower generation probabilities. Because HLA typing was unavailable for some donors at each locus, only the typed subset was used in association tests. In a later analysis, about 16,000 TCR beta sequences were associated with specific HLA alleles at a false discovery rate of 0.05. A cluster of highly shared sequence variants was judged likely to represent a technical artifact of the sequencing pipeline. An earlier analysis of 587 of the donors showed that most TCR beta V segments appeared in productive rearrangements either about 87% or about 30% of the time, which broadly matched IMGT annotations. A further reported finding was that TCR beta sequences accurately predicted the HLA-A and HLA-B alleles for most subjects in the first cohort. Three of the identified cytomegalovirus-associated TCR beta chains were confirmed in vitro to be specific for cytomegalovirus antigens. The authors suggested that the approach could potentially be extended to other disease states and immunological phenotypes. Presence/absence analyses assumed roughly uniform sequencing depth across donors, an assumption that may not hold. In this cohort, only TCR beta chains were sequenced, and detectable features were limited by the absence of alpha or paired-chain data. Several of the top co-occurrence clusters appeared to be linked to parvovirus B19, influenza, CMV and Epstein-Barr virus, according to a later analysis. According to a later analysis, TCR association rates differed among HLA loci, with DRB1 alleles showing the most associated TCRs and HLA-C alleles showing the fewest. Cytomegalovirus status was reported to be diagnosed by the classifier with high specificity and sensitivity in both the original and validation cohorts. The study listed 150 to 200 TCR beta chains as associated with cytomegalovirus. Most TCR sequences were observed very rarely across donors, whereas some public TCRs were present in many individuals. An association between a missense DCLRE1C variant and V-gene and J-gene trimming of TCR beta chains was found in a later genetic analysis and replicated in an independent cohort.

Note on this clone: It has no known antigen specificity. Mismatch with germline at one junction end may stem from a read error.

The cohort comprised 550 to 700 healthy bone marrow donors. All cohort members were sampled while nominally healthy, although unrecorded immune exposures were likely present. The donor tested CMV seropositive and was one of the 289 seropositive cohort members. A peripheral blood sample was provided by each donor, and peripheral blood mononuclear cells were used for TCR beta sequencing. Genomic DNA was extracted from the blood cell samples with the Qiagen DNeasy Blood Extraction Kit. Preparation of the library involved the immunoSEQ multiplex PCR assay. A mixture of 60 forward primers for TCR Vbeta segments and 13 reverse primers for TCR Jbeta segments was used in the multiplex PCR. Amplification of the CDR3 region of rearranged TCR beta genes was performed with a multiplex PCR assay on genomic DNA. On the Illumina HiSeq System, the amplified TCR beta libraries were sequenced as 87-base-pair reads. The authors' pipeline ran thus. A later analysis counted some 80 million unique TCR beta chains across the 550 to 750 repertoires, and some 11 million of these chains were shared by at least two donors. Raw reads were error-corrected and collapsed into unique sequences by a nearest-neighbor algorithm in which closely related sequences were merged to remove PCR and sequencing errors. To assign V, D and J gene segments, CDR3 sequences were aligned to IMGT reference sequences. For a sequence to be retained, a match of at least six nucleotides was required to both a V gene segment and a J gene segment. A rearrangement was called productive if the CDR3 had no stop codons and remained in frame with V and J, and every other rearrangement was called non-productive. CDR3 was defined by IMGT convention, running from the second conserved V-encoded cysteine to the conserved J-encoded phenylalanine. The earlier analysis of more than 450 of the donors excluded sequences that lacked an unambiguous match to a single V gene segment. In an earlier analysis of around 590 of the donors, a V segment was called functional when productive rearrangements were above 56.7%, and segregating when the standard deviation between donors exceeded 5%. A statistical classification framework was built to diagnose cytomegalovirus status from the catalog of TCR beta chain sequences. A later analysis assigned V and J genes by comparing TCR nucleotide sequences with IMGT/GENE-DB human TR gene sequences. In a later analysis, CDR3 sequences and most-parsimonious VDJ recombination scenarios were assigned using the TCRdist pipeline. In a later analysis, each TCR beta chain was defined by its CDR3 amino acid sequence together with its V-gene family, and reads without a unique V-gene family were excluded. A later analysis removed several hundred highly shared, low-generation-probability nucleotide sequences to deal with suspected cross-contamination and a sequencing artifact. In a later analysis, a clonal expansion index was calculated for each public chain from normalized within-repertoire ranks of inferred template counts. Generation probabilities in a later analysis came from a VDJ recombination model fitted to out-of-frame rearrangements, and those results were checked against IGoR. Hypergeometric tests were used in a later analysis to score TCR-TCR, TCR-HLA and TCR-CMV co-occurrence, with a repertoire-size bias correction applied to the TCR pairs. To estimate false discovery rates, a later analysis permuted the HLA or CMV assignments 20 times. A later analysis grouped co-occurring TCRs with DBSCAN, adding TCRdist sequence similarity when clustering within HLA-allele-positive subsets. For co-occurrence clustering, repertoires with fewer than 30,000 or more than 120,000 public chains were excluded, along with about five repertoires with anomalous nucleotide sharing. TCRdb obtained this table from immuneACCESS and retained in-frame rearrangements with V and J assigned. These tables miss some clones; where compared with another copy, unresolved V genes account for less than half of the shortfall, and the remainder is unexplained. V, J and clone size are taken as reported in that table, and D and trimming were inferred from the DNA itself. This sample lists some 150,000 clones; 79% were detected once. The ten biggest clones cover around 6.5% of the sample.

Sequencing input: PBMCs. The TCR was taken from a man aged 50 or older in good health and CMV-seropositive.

The CDR3 corresponds to CASSLRTSLVGEQFF. The DNA reads as follows: TGTGCTAGCAGCCTTAGGACTAGTCTCGTCGGTGAGCAGTTCTTC. Recombination joined TRBV7-7 with TRBJ2-1; TRBD2 lines up with 7 middle nucleotides. The CDR3 measures 15 amino acids from cysteine to phenylalanine. Only CDR3 DNA remains: 45 bases, in frame from the first base. The germline V gene (reference sequence) gives CDR1 as SSHAT and CDR2 as FNYEAQ. The variable domain in full, with residues beyond the CDR3 obtained from the reference TRBV7-7 and TRBJ2-1 genes, is GAGVSQSPRYKVTKRGQDVTLRCDPISSHATLYWYQQALGQGPEFLTYFNYEAQPDKSGLPSDRFSAERPEGSISTLTIQRTEQRDSAMYRCASSLRTSLVGEQFFGPGTRLTVL.